The entry below describes one T cell receptor (beta chain). Its antigen is not known. The source of the sample is a study of beta chain features in type 1 diabetes. Isolated RNA was reverse transcribed in full, so expressed TCRB transcripts were sequenced. There were some 3.6 million reads on average in the naive, central memory and regulatory T cell samples. Sequenced by immunoSEQ multiplex PCR; TCRdb stores in-frame clones only, minus some. The table lists 600,000 to 700,000 clones, around an eighth of them singletons, with approximately 0.022% in the top ten. Trimming took off 1 base at V and 2 bases at J, with 5 bases between the two ends. Germline assignment: CDR1 SNHLY and CDR2 FYNNEI. The CDR3 loop spans 14 amino acids. Findings and limits, study-wide: Because the template was cDNA, high-expressing cells might be over-represented. The study left unresolved whether HLA type influences TCRB rearrangement. Type 1 diabetes patients showed a moderate but significant shortening of TCRB CDR3s in all four CD4+ subsets.

The clonotype comes from a man aged 18 to 30 with type 1 diabetes. The sample was naive CD4+ T cells from blood. V and J are TRBV2 and TRBJ2-2; D not resolved. In DNA form, the CDR3 reads TGTGCCAGCAGTGAAGGAGCAAACACCGGGGAGCTGTTTTTT. Protein product: CASSEGANTGELFF. Full variable domain (outside the CDR3, taken from reference TRBV2 and TRBJ2-2): EPEVTQTPSHQVTQMGQEVILRCVPISNHLYFYWYRQILGQKVEFLVSFYNNEISEKSEIFDDQFSVERPDGSNFTLKIRSTKLEDSAMYFCASSEGANTGELFFGEGSRLTVL.